This TCR beta chain was retrieved from a study of shared clonotypes between healthy human individuals. CDR3 length equals 14 residues. V lost 7 bases and J lost 2; bases outside the gene matches: 6. CDR1 and CDR2 (germline): LNHDA, SQIVND (reference sequence). The sorted-subset replicate PCRs were given about 200 ng DNA, which is approximately 30,000 T cell genomes. The authors' processing: Sequence data from immunoSEQ were junction-only and lacked quality scores; consequently, filtering differed. The table came from immunoSEQ multiplex PCR; TCRdb's copy has only in-frame clones and leaves some out. V, J and clone size are taken as reported in that table, and D and trimming were inferred from the DNA itself. The top ten clones hold under 0.15% of a sample with 2 million to 3 million clones, over 85% of them seen once. This clone has just one count. The donors were adults (healthy and HIV-negative) with no recent acute infections or vaccinations.

The chain combines TRBV19 with TRBJ1-2; TRBD1 matches 8 bases. The TCR originated in a man aged 18 to 29 in good health. What was sequenced was naive CD4+ T cells sorted from blood. Stated subset: CD45RA+ positively selected. CDR3 nucleotide sequence: TGTGCCAGTATCTCGACAGGGGTGAACTATGGCTACACCTTC. Translating it yields CASISTGVNYGYTF. The full variable domain, its missing parts supplied by reference TRBV19 and TRBJ1-2, is DGGITQSPKYLFRKEGQNVTLSCEQNLNHDAMYWYRQDPGQGLRLIYYSQIVNDFQKGDIAEGYSVSREKKESFPLTVTSAQKNPTAFYLCASISTGVNYGYTFGSGTRLTVV.